Included here is one TCR beta chain sequence, with context. Indicated time point: blood 4 weeks post-SBRT, at nephrectomy. Treatment of the sample: 15 Gy SBRT to primary tumor, nephrectomy 4 weeks later. This sample is drawn from a study of radiation and T cells in renal cell carcinoma. The table came from immunoSEQ multiplex PCR; TCRdb's copy has only in-frame clones and leaves some out. The data hold approximately 150,000 clones, with 86% observed a single time. The receptor's source is a woman between 45 and 65 years old with renal cell carcinoma. The specimen was blood, collected from a patient whose treatment included radiotherapy and nephrectomy.

CDR3 protein: CASSEMGGGQPQHF. CDR3 nucleotides: TGTGCCAGCAGTGAAATGGGGGGAGGACAGCCCCAGCATTTT. J is TRBJ1-5 and V is TRBV6-1; D is perhaps TRBD1 (5 bases). The CDR3 totals 14 residues. V lost 2 bases and J lost 7, with 12 bases in between. Germline CDR1 reads MNHNS; CDR2 reads SASEGT.